Each of the 7 T cell receptor beta chains below was sequenced from the same sample in a study of blood T cell repertoires in COVID-19. Clones were read by immunoSEQ multiplex PCR, and TCRdb kept only the in-frame ones, dropping some. Of some 100,000 clones in the sample, about 90% were seen once. The sample taken for sequencing was peripheral blood. The receptors derive from a woman between 65 and 79 years old with acute or convalescent COVID-19.

The chain links TRBV15 to TRBJ1-5; 9 nucleotides align to TRBD1. The V segment lost 1 base and the J segment 4 bases; nucleotides outside the gene matches: 5. This CDR3 contains 16 residues. In germline, CDR1 is LNHNV, CDR2 YYDKDF (reference sequence). CDR3 in DNA: TGTGCCACCAGCAGAGGGGACAGGGTGTGGAATCAGCCCCAGCATTTT. Protein product: CATSRGDRVWNQPQHF.

The chain links TRBV9 to TRBJ1-1, with TRBD1 as a possible D gene (5 bases). The CDR3 is made up of 15 amino acids. Germline V CDR1 and CDR2: SGDLS, YYNGEE. Trimming removed 3 bases at V and 0 bases at J, with 12 bases between. The CDR3 DNA is TGTGCCAGCAGCGCAGTGGAGGGGTTGAACACTGAAGCTTTCTTT. It yields the protein CASSAVEGLNTEAFF.

This chain connects TRBV29-1 to TRBJ2-1, with D possibly TRBD1 on 6 matching bases. CDR3 size: 16 residues. The V gene's germline CDR1 is SQVTM and CDR2 ANQGSEA. The V end was cut by 0 bases, the J end by 3 bases, with 15 bases between. DNA of the CDR3: TGCAGCGTTGAAGACCCACCAGGGGAACACTACAATGAGCAGTTCTTC. Its translation is CSVEDPPGEHYNEQFF.

The chain links TRBV30 to TRBJ1-2; the D gene is possibly TRBD1 (6 bases). V shed 4 bases and J shed 8 bases, with 14 bases lying between them. The CDR3 sequence is 12 residues long. Germline CDR1 and CDR2: GTSNPN and SVGIG (reference sequence). The CDR3 bases are TGTGCCTGGAACCCCAGGGGCGCAGGCTACACCTTC. It specifies CAWNPRGAGYTF.

The chain has TRBV6-6 and TRBJ2-5, with D perhaps matching TRBD1 (6 bases). CDR3 size: 15 residues. Trimming left V 5 bases short and J 1 base short, with 14 bases between. Germline CDR1 and CDR2: MNHNY and SVGAGI (reference sequence). CDR3 DNA: TGTGCCAGCAGTGAGACTCAGGGGTCCCAAGAGACCCAGTACTTC. Protein product: CASSETQGSQETQYF.

The rearrangement joins TRBV6-5 to TRBJ2-4; 7 bases map to TRBD2. V shed 10 bases, J shed 0 bases, and the junction held 9 bases outside the gene matches. Germline values: CDR1 MNHEY, CDR2 SVGAGI. The CDR3 contains 15 residues. CDR3 DNA sequence: TGTGCCACAACTAGCGAAGCGATAGCCAAAAACATTCAGTACTTC. It encodes CATTSEAIAKNIQYF.

This clone was detected once. The rearrangement joins TRBV10-1 to TRBJ2-7; possibly TRBD1 for D (6 bases). The CDR3 covers 14 residues. Germline V lookup: CDR1 WNHNN, CDR2 SYGVQD (reference sequence). The V end was cut by 3 bases, the J end by 2 bases, with 11 bases between. The CDR3 coding sequence is TGCGCCAGCAGTGAAGGGGGATCCGCCTACGAGCAGTACTTC. Translated: CASSEGGSAYEQYF.